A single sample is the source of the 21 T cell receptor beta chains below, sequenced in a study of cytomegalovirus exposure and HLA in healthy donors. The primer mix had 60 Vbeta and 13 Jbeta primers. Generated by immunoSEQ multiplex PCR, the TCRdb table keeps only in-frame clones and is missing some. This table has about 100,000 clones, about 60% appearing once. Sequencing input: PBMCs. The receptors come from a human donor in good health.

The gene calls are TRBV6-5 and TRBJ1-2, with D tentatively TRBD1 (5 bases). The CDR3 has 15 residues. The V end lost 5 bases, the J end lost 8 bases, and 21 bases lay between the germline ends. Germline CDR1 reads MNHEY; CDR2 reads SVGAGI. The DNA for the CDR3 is TGTGCCAGCAGTCCTCCCGGGACTTCGATGGGAGGCTACACCTTC. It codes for CASSPPGTSMGGYTF.

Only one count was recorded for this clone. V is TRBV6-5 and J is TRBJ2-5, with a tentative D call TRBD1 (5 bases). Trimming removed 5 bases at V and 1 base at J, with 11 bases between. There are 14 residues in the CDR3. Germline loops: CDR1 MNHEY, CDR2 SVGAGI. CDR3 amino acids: CASSDQGSQETQYF. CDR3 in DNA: TGTGCCAGCAGTGATCAGGGTTCCCAAGAGACCCAGTACTTC.

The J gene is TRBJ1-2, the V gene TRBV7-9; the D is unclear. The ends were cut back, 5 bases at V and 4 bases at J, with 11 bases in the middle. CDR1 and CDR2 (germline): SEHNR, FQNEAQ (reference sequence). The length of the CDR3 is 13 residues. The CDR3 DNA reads TGTGCCAGCAGCCCCGACACGGCCTATGGCTACACCTTC. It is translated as CASSPDTAYGYTF.

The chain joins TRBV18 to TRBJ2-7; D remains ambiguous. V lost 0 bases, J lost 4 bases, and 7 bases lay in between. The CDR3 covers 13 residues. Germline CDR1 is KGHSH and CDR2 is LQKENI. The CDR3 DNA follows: TGTGCCAGCTCACCACCGACGGAGTACGAGCAGTACTTC. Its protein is CASSPPTEYEQYF.

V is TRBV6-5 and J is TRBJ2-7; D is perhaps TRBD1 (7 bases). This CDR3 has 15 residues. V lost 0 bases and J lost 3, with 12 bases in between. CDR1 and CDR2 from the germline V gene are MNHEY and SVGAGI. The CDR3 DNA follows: TGTGCCAGCAGTTACTCGAGCAGGGGGGTCTACGAGCAGTACTTC. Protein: CASSYSSRGVYEQYF.

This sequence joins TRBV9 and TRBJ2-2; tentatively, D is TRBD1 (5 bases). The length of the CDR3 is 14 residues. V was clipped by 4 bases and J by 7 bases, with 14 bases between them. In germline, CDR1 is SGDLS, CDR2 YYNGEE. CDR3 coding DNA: TGTGCCAGCAGCTTGGCAGGGTATGGCGGGGAGCTGTTTTTT. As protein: CASSLAGYGGELFF.

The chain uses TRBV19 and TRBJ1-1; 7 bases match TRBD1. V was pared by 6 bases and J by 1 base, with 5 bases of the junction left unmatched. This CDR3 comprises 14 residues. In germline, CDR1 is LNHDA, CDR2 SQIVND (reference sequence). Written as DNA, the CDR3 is TGTGCCAGTAGACAGGGGCGACAGAACACTGAAGCTTTCTTT. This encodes CASRQGRQNTEAFF.

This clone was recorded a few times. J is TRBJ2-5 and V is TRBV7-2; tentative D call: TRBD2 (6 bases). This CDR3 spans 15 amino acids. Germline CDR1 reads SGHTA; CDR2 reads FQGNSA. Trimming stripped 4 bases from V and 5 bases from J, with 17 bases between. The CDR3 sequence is CASSSRRGGTETQYF. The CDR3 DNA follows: TGTGCCAGCAGCTCAAGGCGGGGCGGGACGGAGACCCAGTACTTC.

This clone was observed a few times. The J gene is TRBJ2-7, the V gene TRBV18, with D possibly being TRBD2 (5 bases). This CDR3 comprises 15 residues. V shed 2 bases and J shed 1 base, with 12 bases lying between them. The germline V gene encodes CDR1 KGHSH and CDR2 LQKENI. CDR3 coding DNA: TGTGCCAGCTCACCATTGGAGGTAGGGTCCTACGAGCAGTACTTC. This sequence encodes CASSPLEVGSYEQYF.

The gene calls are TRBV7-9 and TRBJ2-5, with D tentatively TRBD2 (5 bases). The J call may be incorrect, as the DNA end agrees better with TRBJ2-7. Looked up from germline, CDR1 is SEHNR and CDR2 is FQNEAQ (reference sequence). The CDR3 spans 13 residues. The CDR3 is CASTPGLSYEQYF. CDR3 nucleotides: TGTGCCAGCACCCCCGGACTGTCCTACGAGCAGTACTTC.

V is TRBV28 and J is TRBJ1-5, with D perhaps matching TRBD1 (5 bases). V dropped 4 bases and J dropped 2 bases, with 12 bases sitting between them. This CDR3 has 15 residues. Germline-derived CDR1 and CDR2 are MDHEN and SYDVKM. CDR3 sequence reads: CASSSRGGRNQPQHF. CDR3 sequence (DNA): TGTGCCAGCAGTTCCCGGGGGGGTCGCAATCAGCCCCAGCATTTT.

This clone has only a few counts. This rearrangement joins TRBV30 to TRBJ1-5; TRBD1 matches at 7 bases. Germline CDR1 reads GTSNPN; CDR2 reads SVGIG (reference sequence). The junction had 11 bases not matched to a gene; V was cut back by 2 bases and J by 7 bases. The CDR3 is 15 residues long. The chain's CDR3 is CAWSSGQVWGQPQHF. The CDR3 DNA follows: TGTGCCTGGAGTTCCGGACAGGTCTGGGGCCAGCCCCAGCATTTT. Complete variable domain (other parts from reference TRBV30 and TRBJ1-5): SQTIHQWPATLVQPVGSPLSLECTVEGTSNPNLYWYRQAAGRGLQLLFYSVGIGQISSEVPQNLSASRPQDRQFILSSKKLLLSDSGFYLCAWSSGQVWGQPQHFGDGTRLSIL.

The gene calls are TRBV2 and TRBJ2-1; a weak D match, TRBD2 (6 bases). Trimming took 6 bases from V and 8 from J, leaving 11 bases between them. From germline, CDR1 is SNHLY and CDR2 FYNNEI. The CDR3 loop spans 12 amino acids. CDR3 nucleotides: TGTGCCAGCAGCGGGAGAGGCGATGAGCAGTTCTTC. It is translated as CASSGRGDEQFF. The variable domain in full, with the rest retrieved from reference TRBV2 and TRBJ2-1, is EPEVTQTPSHQVTQMGQEVILRCVPISNHLYFYWYRQILGQKVEFLVSFYNNEISEKSEIFDDQFSVERPDGSNFTLKIRSTKLEDSAMYFCASSGRGDEQFFGPGTRLTVL.

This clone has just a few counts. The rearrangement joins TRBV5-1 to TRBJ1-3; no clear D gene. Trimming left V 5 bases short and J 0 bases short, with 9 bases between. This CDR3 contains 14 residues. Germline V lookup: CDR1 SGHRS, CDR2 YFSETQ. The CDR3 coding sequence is TGCGCCAGCAGGCGCGGGAGCTCTGGAAACACCATATATTTT. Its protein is CASRRGSSGNTIYF. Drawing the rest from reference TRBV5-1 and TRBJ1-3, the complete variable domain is KAGVTQTPRYLIKTRGQQVTLSCSPISGHRSVSWYQQTPGQGLQFLFEYFSETQRNKGNFPGRFSGRQFSNSRSEMNVSTLELGDSALYLCASRRGSSGNTIYFGEGSWLTVV.

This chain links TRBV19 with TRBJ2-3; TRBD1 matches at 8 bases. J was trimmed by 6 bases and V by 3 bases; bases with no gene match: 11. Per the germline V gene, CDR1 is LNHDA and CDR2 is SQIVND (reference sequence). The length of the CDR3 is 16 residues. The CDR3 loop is CASSIGQGAYLDTQYF. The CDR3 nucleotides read TGTGCCAGTAGTATCGGCCAGGGGGCTTATTTGGATACGCAGTATTTT.

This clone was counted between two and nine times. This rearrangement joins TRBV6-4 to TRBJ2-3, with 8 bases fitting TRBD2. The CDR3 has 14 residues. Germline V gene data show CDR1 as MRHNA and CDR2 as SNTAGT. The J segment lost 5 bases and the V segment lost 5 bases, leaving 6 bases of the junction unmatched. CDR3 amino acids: CASSLAGFEDTQYF. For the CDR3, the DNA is TGTGCCAGCAGTTTAGCGGGATTCGAAGATACGCAGTATTTT.

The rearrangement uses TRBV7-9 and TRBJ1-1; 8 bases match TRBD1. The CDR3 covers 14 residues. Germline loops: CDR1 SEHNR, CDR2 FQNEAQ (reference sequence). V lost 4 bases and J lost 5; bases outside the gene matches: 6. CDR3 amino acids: CASSSDRGWTEAFF. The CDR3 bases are TGTGCCAGCAGCTCAGACAGGGGCTGGACTGAAGCTTTCTTT.

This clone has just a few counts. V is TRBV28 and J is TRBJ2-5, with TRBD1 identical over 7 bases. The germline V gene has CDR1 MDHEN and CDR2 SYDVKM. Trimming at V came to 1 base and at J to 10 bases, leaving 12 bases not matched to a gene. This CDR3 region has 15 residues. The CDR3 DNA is TGTGCCAGCAGTTTATCGACAGGGCCAGCCTGGGGCCAGTACTTC. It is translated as CASSLSTGPAWGQYF.

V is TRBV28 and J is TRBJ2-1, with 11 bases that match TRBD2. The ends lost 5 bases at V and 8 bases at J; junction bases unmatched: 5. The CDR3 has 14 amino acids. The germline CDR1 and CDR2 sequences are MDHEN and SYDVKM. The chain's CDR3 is CASSHSGRGDEQFF. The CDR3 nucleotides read TGTGCCAGCAGTCATAGCGGGAGGGGCGATGAGCAGTTCTTC.

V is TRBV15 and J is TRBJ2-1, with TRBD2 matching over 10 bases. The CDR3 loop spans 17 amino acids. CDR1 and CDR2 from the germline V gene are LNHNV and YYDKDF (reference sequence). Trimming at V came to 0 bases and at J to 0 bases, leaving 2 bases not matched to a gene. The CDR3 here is CATSREGLAYSYNEQFF. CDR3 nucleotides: TGTGCCACCAGCAGAGAGGGACTAGCGTACTCCTACAATGAGCAGTTCTTC.

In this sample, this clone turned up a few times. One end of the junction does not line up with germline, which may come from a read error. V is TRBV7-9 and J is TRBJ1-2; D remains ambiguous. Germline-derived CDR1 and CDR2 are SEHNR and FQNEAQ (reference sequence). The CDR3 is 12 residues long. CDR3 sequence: CSSSLALEGYTF. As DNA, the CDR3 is TGTTCCAGCAGCTTAGCCTTAGAGGGCTACACCTTC.